Below, one TCR beta chain is given with its context. This entry is derived from a study of cytomegalovirus exposure and HLA in healthy donors. The PCR used 60 Vbeta and 13 Jbeta primers. The assay was immunoSEQ multiplex PCR, and TCRdb's table has in-frame clones only and misses some. With 150,000 or so clones in the sample, the ten largest clones hold 1.5% to 2%. Germline lookup yields CDR1 MNHEY and CDR2 SVGAGI. The CDR3 runs 15 residues. J gave up 7 bases and V 10 bases, and 15 bases lay outside the gene matches. The material sequenced was PBMCs. This chain links TRBV6-5 with TRBJ2-1; 8 nucleotides line up with TRBD1. The origin of this receptor is a woman aged 50 to 65 in good health and CMV-seronegative. CDR3 in amino acids: CATSLWQGAGNEQFF. For the CDR3, the DNA is TGTGCCACCTCGTTGTGGCAGGGGGCAGGGAATGAGCAGTTCTTC.